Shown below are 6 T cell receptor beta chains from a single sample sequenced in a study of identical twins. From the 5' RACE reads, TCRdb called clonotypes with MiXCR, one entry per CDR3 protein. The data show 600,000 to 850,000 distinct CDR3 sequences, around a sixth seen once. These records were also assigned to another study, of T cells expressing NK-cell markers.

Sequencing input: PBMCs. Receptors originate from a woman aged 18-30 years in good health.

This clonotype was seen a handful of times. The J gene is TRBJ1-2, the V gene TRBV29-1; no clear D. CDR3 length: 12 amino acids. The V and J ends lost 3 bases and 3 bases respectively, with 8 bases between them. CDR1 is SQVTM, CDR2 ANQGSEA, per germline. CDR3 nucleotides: TGCAGCGTTGACCCCAGCCACTATGGCTACACCTTC. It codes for CSVDPSHYGYTF.

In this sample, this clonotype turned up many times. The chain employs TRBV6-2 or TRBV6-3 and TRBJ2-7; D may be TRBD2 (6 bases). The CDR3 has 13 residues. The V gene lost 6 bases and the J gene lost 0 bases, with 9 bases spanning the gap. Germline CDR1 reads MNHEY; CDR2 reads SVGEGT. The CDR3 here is CASSPGGSYEQYF. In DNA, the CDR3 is TGTGCCAGCAGCCCCGGGGGCTCCTACGAGCAGTACTTC.

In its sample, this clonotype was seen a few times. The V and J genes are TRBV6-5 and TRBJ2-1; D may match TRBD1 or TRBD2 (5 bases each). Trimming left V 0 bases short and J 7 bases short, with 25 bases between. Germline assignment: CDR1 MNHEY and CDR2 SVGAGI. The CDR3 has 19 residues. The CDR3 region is CASSYSGVVLVPGTNEQFF. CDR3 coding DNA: TGTGCCAGCAGTTACTCAGGGGTCGTGTTGGTCCCGGGAACAAATGAGCAGTTCTTC.

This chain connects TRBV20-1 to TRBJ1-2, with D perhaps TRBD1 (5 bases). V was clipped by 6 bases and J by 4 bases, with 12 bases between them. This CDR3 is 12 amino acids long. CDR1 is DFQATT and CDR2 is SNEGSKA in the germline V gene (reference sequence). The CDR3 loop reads CSASDSFYGYTF. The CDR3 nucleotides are TGCAGTGCGAGCGACAGCTTCTATGGCTACACCTTC.

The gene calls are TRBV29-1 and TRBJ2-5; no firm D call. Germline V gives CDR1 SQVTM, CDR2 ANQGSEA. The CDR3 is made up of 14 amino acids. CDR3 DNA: TGCAGAGATATAAGTCGCGCCATACAAGAGACCCAGTACTTC. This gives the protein CRDISRAIQETQYF.

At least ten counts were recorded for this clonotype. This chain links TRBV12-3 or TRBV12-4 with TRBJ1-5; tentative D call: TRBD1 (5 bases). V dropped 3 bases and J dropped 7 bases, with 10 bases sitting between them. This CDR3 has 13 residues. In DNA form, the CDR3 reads TGTGCCAGCAGTTTCGGGGGTGGCCAGCCCCAGCATTTT. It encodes CASSFGGGQPQHF.